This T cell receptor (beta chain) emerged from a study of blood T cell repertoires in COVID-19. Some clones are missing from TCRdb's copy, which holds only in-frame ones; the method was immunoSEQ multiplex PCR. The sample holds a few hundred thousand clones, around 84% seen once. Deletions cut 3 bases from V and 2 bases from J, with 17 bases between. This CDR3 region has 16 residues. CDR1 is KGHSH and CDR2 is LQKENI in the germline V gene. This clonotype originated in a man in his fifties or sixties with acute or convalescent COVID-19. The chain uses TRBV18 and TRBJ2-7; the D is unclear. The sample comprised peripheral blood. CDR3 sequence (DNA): TGTGCCAGCTCACCCCCAATCTCGACTTCCCCCTACGAGCAGTACTTC. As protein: CASSPPISTSPYEQYF.